The clone carrying this T cell receptor (beta chain) has only a few counts. Antigen: not known. Unique molecular identifiers were present on cDNA, and template switching added a universal primer site. TCRdb passed the 5' RACE reads through MiXCR, listing each CDR3 protein once. The sample has roughly 690,000 distinct CDR3 sequences; approximately 21% are singletons. This record comes from a study of identical twins. This CDR3 is built from 14 residues. Trimming removed 4 bases at V and 8 bases at J, with 16 bases between. The germline CDR1 and CDR2 sequences are SGHRS and YFSETQ. Overall study results and limits: Weaker excess twin sharing was seen among beta out-of-frame sequences. Cross-sectional statistical analysis, not tracking of the same donors, underpinned the conclusions.

These data were also reused for a study on T cells expressing NK-cell markers. This second study notes: Roughly 6 of the donors carried dominant NKG2C+ clonotypes that took up roughly 1.0-7.0% of their CD8+ T cells.

The sequenced sample was PBMCs. The receptor was isolated from a woman under 30 in good health. The chain recombines TRBV5-1 with TRBJ2-1; D possibly corresponds to TRBD1 (7 bases). This CDR3 reads CASSRTGREDEQFF. The DNA of the CDR3 is TGCGCCAGCAGCAGGACAGGTAGGGAGGATGAGCAGTTCTTC. The variable domain in full, with the rest retrieved from reference TRBV5-1 and TRBJ2-1, is KAGVTQTPRYLIKTRGQQVTLSCSPISGHRSVSWYQQTPGQGLQFLFEYFSETQRNKGNFPGRFSGRQFSNSRSEMNVSTLELGDSALYLCASSRTGREDEQFFGPGTRLTVL.